Below, 5 T cell receptor beta chains from the same sample are listed, as sequenced in a study of beta chain features in type 1 diabetes. Study-wide findings and caveats: TCRB CDR3s were moderately but significantly shorter in Type 1 diabetes patients in all four CD4+ subsets.

No cognate antigen is known for these TCRs. The investigators reverse transcribed all of the isolated RNA, so they sequenced expressed TCRB transcripts. The protocol was immunoSEQ multiplex PCR, while the TCRdb copy is restricted to in-frame clones and leaves out a portion. The data show some 160,000 clones, with about 9% seen just once and 0.45% to 0.55% held by the top ten. Sequencing was done on a sample of central memory CD4+ T cells from blood. These receptors all stem from a woman aged 18 to 35 with type 1 diabetes.

This clone was seen a handful of times. No conserved phenylalanine or tryptophan ends this CDR3, so it is likely a read error. The DNA is omitted, as the CDR3 cannot be located on it reliably, and the CDR3 follows TCRdb's listing. This rearrangement joins TRBV4-1 to TRBJ2-3; the table's D call TRBD2 went unverified against the DNA. The CDR3 comprises 10 residues, both ends counted. Germline assignment: CDR1 MGHRA and CDR2 YSYEKL. Here the CDR3 reads CASSQSGAPV.

The V gene is TRBV15, the J gene TRBJ2-5, with 7 bases lining up with TRBD1. The CDR3 totals 14 residues. CDR1 and CDR2 (germline): LNHNV, YYDKDF (reference sequence). V lost 5 bases to trimming and J lost 5 bases; unmatched junction nucleotides: 8. CDR3 DNA sequence: TGTGCCACCAGCCCCCGACAGGGCTGGGAGACCCAGTACTTC. Amino acids: CATSPRQGWETQYF.

This clone has more than one count but fewer than ten. The chain recombines TRBV7-2 with TRBJ2-4, with 8 bases fitting TRBD2. The CDR3 sequence is 16 residues long. CDR1 is SGHTA, CDR2 FQGNSA, per germline. The junction had 15 bases not matched to a gene; V was cut back by 8 bases and J by 6 bases. CDR3 bases: TGTGCCAGCGGCACCCTATCCGGGGGGGCGATAAACATTCAGTACTTC. This encodes CASGTLSGGAINIQYF.

The gene calls are TRBV5-8 and TRBJ2-5, with 7 nucleotides matching TRBD2. The V gene end was trimmed by 4 bases and the J gene end by 1 base; junction bases not matched to a gene: 7. Germline CDR1 and CDR2: SGHTS and YDEGEE. This CDR3 comprises 15 residues. The CDR3 region is CASSPGGGPQETQYF. CDR3 in DNA: TGTGCCAGCAGCCCGGGGGGAGGGCCCCAAGAGACCCAGTACTTC.

This clone was detected a few times. The chain employs TRBV7-9 and TRBJ1-3, with D hard to call. Deletions cut 5 bases from V and 4 bases from J, with 6 bases between. This CDR3 has 12 residues. Germline V gene sequence: CDR1 SEHNR, CDR2 FQNEAQ (reference sequence). CDR3 amino acids: CASSPQGNTIYF. CDR3 DNA: TGTGCCAGCAGCCCCCAGGGAAACACCATATATTTT.